This T cell receptor (beta chain) derives from a study of cytomegalovirus exposure and HLA in healthy donors. Primers included in the PCR were 60 Vbeta and 13 Jbeta primers. Assay: immunoSEQ multiplex PCR; the TCRdb copy retains only in-frame clones and omits some. The sample lists approximately 100,000 clones; about three quarters were seen once. This CDR3 has 13 amino acids. V was trimmed by 4 bases and J by 7 bases, leaving 11 bases between them. CDR1 SGHAT and CDR2 FQNNGV come from the germline V gene. The source material was PBMCs. The source is a female donor in good health and CMV-seronegative. The J gene is TRBJ2-1, the V gene TRBV11-2, with a possible D match to TRBD2 (5 bases). The CDR3 DNA reads TGTGCCAGCAGCTCAAGTCCGGGGAATGAGCAGTTCTTC. Protein product: CASSSSPGNEQFF. The whole variable domain, filled in from reference TRBV11-2 and TRBJ2-1, reads EAGVAQSPRYKIIEKRQSVAFWCNPISGHATLYWYQQILGQGPKLLIQFQNNGVVDDSQLPKDRFSAERLKGVDSTLKIQPAKLEDSAVYLCASSSSPGNEQFFGPGTRLTVL.